The 8 T cell receptor beta chains in this list originate from one sample, sequenced in a study of control samples from healthy donors and cancer patients. Assay: immunoSEQ multiplex PCR; the TCRdb copy retains only in-frame clones and omits some. The table lists some 130,000 clones, approximately 92% of them singletons, with around 2.3% in the top ten. The sequenced material came from blood. The receptors were sampled from a man aged 35 to 55 in good health.

This sequence joins TRBV5-3 and TRBJ2-2; 7 bases agree with TRBD2. TRBV5-3 is an open reading frame whose function is uncertain. V lost 0 bases and J lost 5; bases outside the gene matches: 4. There are 15 residues in the CDR3. This CDR3 reads CARSLESGRTGELFF. The CDR3 DNA is TGTGCCAGAAGCTTGGAGTCCGGGAGGACCGGGGAGCTGTTTTTT.

The DNA of the CDR3 is TGTGCCAGCAGTTTCCCAGCAGGGGCAGGGGAGCTGTTTTTT. This codes for CASSFPAGAGELFF. The chain recombines TRBV28 with TRBJ2-2; D is perhaps TRBD1 (6 bases). Trimming left V 3 bases short and J 8 bases short, with 13 bases between. CDR3 length equals 14 residues. The germline gives CDR1 MDHEN, CDR2 SYDVKM.

The V gene is TRBV3-1 (or the pseudogene TRBV3-2), the J gene TRBJ2-1, with unresolved D. Germline CDR1 LGHDT, CDR2 YNNKEL (reference sequence). The ends were cut back, 1 base at V and 5 bases at J, with 3 bases in the middle. CDR3 length: 12 residues. CDR3 sequence reads: CASSQGHNEQFF. In DNA, the CDR3 is TGTGCCAGCAGCCAAGGACACAATGAGCAGTTCTTC.

The J gene is TRBJ1-1, the V gene TRBV7-2; 9 nucleotides align to TRBD1. From germline, CDR1 is SGHTA and CDR2 FQGNSA. Trimming took 5 bases from V and 3 from J; bases not matched to a gene: 4. This CDR3 is built from 14 residues. CDR3 in DNA: TGTGCCAGCAGCGCGGGGACAGGGTACACTGAAGCTTTCTTT. This translates into CASSAGTGYTEAFF.

The chain joins TRBV5-1 to TRBJ1-4; unclear D gene. The CDR3 runs 14 residues. Trimming removed 4 bases at V and 4 bases at J, with 11 bases between. Germline V gives CDR1 SGHRS, CDR2 YFSETQ. CDR3 DNA sequence: TGCGCCAGCAGCCTGGAGACGGATAATGAAAAACTGTTTTTT. Protein product: CASSLETDNEKLFF.

This rearrangement joins TRBV5-1 to TRBJ2-7, with D hard to call. The CDR3 covers 14 residues. Looked up from germline, CDR1 is SGHRS and CDR2 is YFSETQ. Trimming took off 7 bases at V and 0 bases at J, with 14 bases between the two ends. The DNA of the CDR3 is TGCGCCAGCGCCTTTAGGGCGAGCTCCTACGAGCAGTACTTC. Amino acids: CASAFRASSYEQYF.

The chain employs TRBV2 and TRBJ1-2; D is uncertain. The germline V gene encodes CDR1 SNHLY and CDR2 FYNNEI. Trimming took off 3 bases at V and 8 bases at J, with 13 bases between the two ends. The CDR3 sequence is 13 residues long. CDR3 protein: CASSEAWQPGYTF. As DNA, the CDR3 is TGTGCCAGCAGTGAGGCGTGGCAGCCGGGCTACACCTTC.

V is TRBV6-5 and J is TRBJ1-5; D gene uncertain. V lost 5 bases to trimming and J lost 0 bases, with 8 bases between them. The CDR3 is 14 residues long. CDR1 is MNHEY, CDR2 SVGAGI, per germline. The CDR3 bases are TGTGCCAGCAGTAATTTTTTTAGCAATCAGCCCCAGCATTTT. Residues: CASSNFFSNQPQHF.